The subject of this entry is one T cell receptor (beta chain). Residents of about two dozen US areas, aged roughly 18 to 89 years, made up the participants. Participant-given clinical history determined each cohort assignment. The data were obtained in a study of blood T cell repertoires in COVID-19. About the research overall: The United States, Italy and Spain supplied acute and convalescent COVID-19 samples.

The CDR3 loop spans 15 amino acids. Trimming stripped 0 bases from V and 4 bases from J, with 12 bases between. Germline loops: CDR1 MNHEY, CDR2 SVGAGI. The repertoire was sequenced with immunoSEQ multiplex PCR; TCRdb's copy has only in-frame clones and lacks some. The sample carries around 200,000 clones, about 91% recorded once. Specimen: PBMCs or T cells enriched from blood (not recorded which). This TCR came from a woman in her thirties or forties with acute COVID-19. This rearrangement joins TRBV6-5 to TRBJ1-2, with D possibly being TRBD1 (5 bases). The CDR3: CASSYSGRAAYGYTF. In DNA, the CDR3 is TGTGCCAGCAGTTACTCGGGCAGGGCGGCCTATGGCTACACCTTC.